This is a list of T cell receptor beta chains from one sample in a study of T-cell reconstitution after alpha-beta-depleted transplantation in children. TCRdb analysed the PCR reads with MiXCR anew, one entry per CDR3 protein. The sample includes tens of thousands of distinct CDR3 sequences, roughly 8.7% seen only once; the top ten take 25% to 30%. Here the sequenced sample was PBMCs, mostly from graft donor cells, taken 60 days after TCRalphabeta/CD19-depleted stem cell transplant. The receptor set was obtained from a male patient between 2 and 9 years old who had a stem cell transplant for chronic granulomatous disease, so the T cells may come from the graft donor. Both conserved end residues are part of each CDR3. The D gene is left open where the match is weak. Part of the rows lack a size; the others show once, few, many or a class for expanded clones.

D gene,V gene,clone size,J gene,CDR3 protein,CDR3 DNA
TRBD1,TRBV27,few,TRBJ1-5,CASSLPTGPANNQPQHF,TGTGCCAGCAGTTTACCGACAGGGCCCGCCAACAATCAGCCCCAGCATTTT
NA,TRBV20-1,NA,TRBJ2-3,CSARWIRLGTDTQYF,TGCAGTGCCAGATGGATTCGGTTAGGCACAGATACGCAGTATTTT
TRBD1,TRBV12-3/TRBV12-4,many,TRBJ1-3,CASSWGSQGTGSGNTIYF,TGTGCCAGCAGTTGGGGGTCACAGGGGACCGGCTCTGGAAACACCATATATTTT
TRBD1,TRBV30,few,TRBJ2-2,CAWRQGPNTGELFF,TGTGCCTGGAGACAGGGGCCGAACACCGGGGAGCTGTTTTTT
TRBD2,TRBV5-1,many,TRBJ2-3,CASSSPGSGVSDTQYF,TGCGCCAGCAGCTCGCCGGGTAGCGGGGTTTCGGATACGCAGTATTTT
TRBD2,TRBV28,NA,TRBJ2-3,CASSLTLAGGTQYF,TGTGCCAGCAGTTTGACGCTAGCGGGAGGTACGCAGTATTTT
TRBD2,TRBV6-5,many,TRBJ2-1,CASSYGTSWNEQFF,TGTGCCAGCAGTTATGGGACTAGCTGGAATGAGCAGTTCTTC
NA,TRBV7-9,many,TRBJ2-3,CASSLASSRDTDTQYF,TGTGCCAGCAGCTTAGCGTCTTCGCGGGATACGGATACGCAGTATTTT
TRBD1,TRBV7-9,NA,TRBJ2-7,CAMSLGQGNGEQYF,TGTGCCATGAGCCTTGGACAGGGAAACGGCGAGCAGTACTTC
TRBD1,TRBV28,many,TRBJ2-1,CASSLTRRTGTRNEQFF,TGTGCCAGCAGTTTAACTCGCCGGACAGGGACCCGCAATGAGCAGTTCTTC
NA,TRBV5-6,many,TRBJ2-5,CASSADQGGGETQYF,TGTGCCAGCAGCGCGGACCAGGGGGGAGGAGAGACCCAGTACTTC
NA,TRBV11-2,many,TRBJ1-1,CASGTHPGVRDTEAFF,TGTGCCAGCGGGACTCATCCAGGGGTGAGGGACACTGAAGCTTTCTTT
TRBD1,TRBV28,many,TRBJ1-5,CASSFWQGAEQPQHF,TGTGCCAGCAGTTTTTGGCAGGGGGCAGAACAGCCCCAGCATTTT
NA,TRBV29-1,many,TRBJ2-3,CSVRSGTQYF,TGCAGCGTTCGTAGTGGTACGCAGTATTTT
TRBD1,TRBV12-3/TRBV12-4,few,TRBJ2-3,CAISDRDRAGWRSSDTQYF,TGTGCCATCAGTGACCGGGACAGGGCCGGGTGGCGGTCCTCCGATACGCAGTATTTT
NA,TRBV6-5,few,TRBJ2-3,CASRRLGAQYF,TGTGCCAGCAGAAGGCTGGGGGCGCAGTATTTT
NA,TRBV7-9,few,TRBJ2-7,CASSLVLAKGYEQYF,TGTGCCAGCAGCTTAGTTCTAGCGAAGGGCTACGAGCAGTACTTC
NA,TRBV20-1,many,TRBJ2-5,CSASGLVETQYF,TGCAGTGCTAGTGGGCTCGTGGAGACCCAGTACTTC
TRBD1,TRBV20-1,NA,TRBJ1-5,CWARGPGQGARYSNQPQHF,TGCTGGGCTAGAGGGCCGGGACAGGGGGCTCGGTACAGCAATCAGCCCCAGCATTTT
NA,TRBV7-8,many,TRBJ1-1,CASTIIPRVMNTEAFF,TGTGCCAGCACAATCATACCCCGGGTTATGAACACTGAAGCTTTCTTT
NA,TRBV9,few,TRBJ2-5,CASSVDLMGTQYF,TGTGCCAGCAGCGTAGACTTGATGGGGACCCAGTACTTC
TRBD1,TRBV7-9,many,TRBJ1-2,CASSLGPGQGHGYTF,TGTGCCAGCAGCTTAGGTCCGGGACAGGGCCATGGCTACACCTTC
NA,TRBV30,NA,TRBJ1-6,CACDPLDSPLHF,TGTGCCTGCGACCCGTTGGATTCACCCCTCCACTTT
TRBD2,TRBV20-1,many,TRBJ2-4,CSAGDYLAKNIQYF,TGCAGTGCTGGGGACTACTTAGCCAAAAACATTCAGTACTTC
TRBD2,TRBV24-1,few,TRBJ2-5,CATRSPGGTQYF,TGTGCCACCCGCAGCCCGGGAGGGACCCAGTACTTC
TRBD1,TRBV6-1,few,TRBJ1-6,CASRSYDRDRLNSPLHF,TGTGCCAGCAGGTCTTACGACCGGGACAGGCTTAATTCACCCCTCCACTTT
NA,TRBV18,many,TRBJ2-7,CASSNQGFYEQYF,TGTGCCAGCTCAAACCAGGGGTTCTACGAGCAGTACTTC
NA,TRBV7-8,medium-sized,TRBJ2-3,CASSSRTDTQYF,TGTGCCAGCAGCTCTCGCACAGATACGCAGTATTTT
TRBD1,TRBV7-9,few,TRBJ2-1,CASSPRQGRVNEQFF,TGTGCCAGCAGCCCCCGACAGGGGCGGGTCAATGAGCAGTTCTTC
TRBD1,TRBV2,NA,TRBJ2-1,CASSRGTGAHNEQFF,TGTGCCAGCAGCCGGGGGACAGGGGCCCACAATGAGCAGTTCTTC
TRBD1,TRBV7-9,many,TRBJ1-2,CASSLAGTGQNYGYTF,TGTGCCAGCAGCTTAGCGGGGACAGGGCAGAACTATGGCTACACCTTC
NA,TRBV25-1,many,TRBJ1-1,CASSRGGFAEAFF,TGTGCCAGCAGCCGCGGGGGCTTCGCTGAAGCTTTCTTT
TRBD2,TRBV20-1,many,TRBJ2-7,CSARAGGFPYEQYF,TGCAGTGCTAGGGCCGGGGGGTTTCCCTACGAGCAGTACTTC
TRBD2,TRBV5-1,many,TRBJ2-1,CASSPTSGTYNEQFF,TGCGCCAGCAGCCCGACTAGCGGAACCTACAATGAGCAGTTCTTC
NA,TRBV6-1,few,TRBJ1-1,CASSETANTEAFF,TGTGCCAGCAGTGAAACGGCCAACACTGAAGCTTTCTTT
NA,TRBV15,many,TRBJ2-1,CATSGPSSGIYNEQFF,TGTGCCACCAGCGGTCCATCTTCCGGGATCTACAATGAGCAGTTCTTC
NA,TRBV28,many,TRBJ1-4,CASSPTVLGEKLFF,TGTGCCAGCAGTCCGACCGTGCTTGGGGAAAAACTGTTTTTT
TRBD2,TRBV6-1,NA,TRBJ2-5,CASSGTSGDQETQYF,TGTGCCAGCAGTGGGACTAGCGGGGACCAAGAGACCCAGTACTTC
TRBD1,TRBV5-1,many,TRBJ1-3,CASSQGQGAAGNTIYF,TGCGCCAGCAGCCAGGGACAGGGGGCAGCTGGAAACACCATATATTTT
NA,TRBV29-1,many,TRBJ2-7,CSVGRSGFYEQYF,TGCAGCGTTGGTCGGTCGGGGTTCTACGAGCAGTACTTC
NA,TRBV20-1,many,TRBJ2-4,CSARATQSVTKNIQYF,TGCAGTGCTAGAGCCACCCAGTCTGTCACCAAAAACATTCAGTACTTC
TRBD1,TRBV3-1,NA,TRBJ2-7,CASSYRTGGLYEQYF,TGTGCCAGCAGCTATCGGACAGGGGGACTCTACGAGCAGTACTTC
NA,TRBV13,NA,TRBJ2-3,CASSSRGDNSFGTDTQYF,TGTGCCAGCAGCTCCCGGGGGGACAACTCCTTTGGCACAGATACGCAGTATTTT
TRBD1,TRBV6-5,many,TRBJ2-1,CASNDNRGLGEQFF,TGTGCCAGCAACGACAACAGGGGGCTGGGTGAGCAGTTCTTC
NA,TRBV29-1,many,TRBJ2-2,CSVIYPNTGELFF,TGCAGCGTAATTTACCCAAACACCGGGGAGCTGTTTTTT
NA,TRBV29-1,many,TRBJ2-1,CSVEAWGKTYNEQFF,TGCAGCGTTGAGGCGTGGGGGAAAACCTACAATGAGCAGTTCTTC
TRBD1,TRBV18,many,TRBJ2-3,CASSRQGTRTDTQYF,TGTGCCAGCTCACGACAGGGAACTCGGACAGATACGCAGTATTTT
TRBD1,TRBV19,many,TRBJ2-1,CASSDWDRGRNEQFF,TGTGCCAGTAGTGATTGGGACAGGGGGCGAAATGAGCAGTTCTTC
TRBD1,TRBV7-2,NA,TRBJ2-7,CASSPRQGAYEQYF,TGTGCCAGCAGCCCCCGACAGGGCGCCTACGAGCAGTACTTC
TRBD1,TRBV6-1,NA,TRBJ1-5,CASRDLPGGGQPQHF,TGTGCCAGCAGGGACTTGCCAGGGGGCGGTCAGCCCCAGCATTTT
NA,TRBV9,many,TRBJ2-5,CASSGQGSYQETQYF,TGTGCCAGCAGCGGCCAGGGGTCCTATCAAGAGACCCAGTACTTC
TRBD1,TRBV27,many,TRBJ2-7,CASSLSSGTGSNKQYF,TGTGCCAGCAGTTTATCTTCCGGGACAGGGAGTAATAAGCAGTACTTC
NA,TRBV27,many,TRBJ2-7,CASSLGSAPYEQYF,TGTGCCAGCAGTTTGGGTAGTGCGCCCTACGAGCAGTACTTC
NA,TRBV20-1,NA,TRBJ2-7,CSASGTPYEQYF,TGCAGTGCCTCCGGGACACCCTACGAGCAGTACTTC
NA,TRBV7-9,few,TRBJ1-6,CASSSGQSPPPLHF,TGTGCCAGCAGCTCTGGACAAAGCCCACCACCCCTCCACTTT
NA,TRBV20-1,many,TRBJ1-1,CSAREGADTEAFF,TGCAGTGCTAGAGAAGGGGCGGACACTGAAGCTTTCTTT
TRBD1,TRBV20-1,few,TRBJ2-2,CSARETGTVNTGELFF,TGCAGTGCTAGGGAAACCGGGACAGTGAACACCGGGGAGCTGTTTTTT
NA,TRBV20-1,many,TRBJ2-3,CSASRGTDTQYF,TGCAGTGCTTCCAGGGGTACAGATACGCAGTATTTT